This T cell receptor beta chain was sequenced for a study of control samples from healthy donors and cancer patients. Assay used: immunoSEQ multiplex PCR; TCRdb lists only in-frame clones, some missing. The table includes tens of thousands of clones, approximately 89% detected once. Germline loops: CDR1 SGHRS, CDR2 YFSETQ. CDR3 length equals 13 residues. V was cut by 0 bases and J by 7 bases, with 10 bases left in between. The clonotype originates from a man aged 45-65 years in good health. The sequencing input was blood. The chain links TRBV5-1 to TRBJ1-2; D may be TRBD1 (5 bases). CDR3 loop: CASSLEGIGGYTF. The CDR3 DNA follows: TGCGCCAGCAGCTTGGAGGGGATCGGTGGCTACACCTTC.